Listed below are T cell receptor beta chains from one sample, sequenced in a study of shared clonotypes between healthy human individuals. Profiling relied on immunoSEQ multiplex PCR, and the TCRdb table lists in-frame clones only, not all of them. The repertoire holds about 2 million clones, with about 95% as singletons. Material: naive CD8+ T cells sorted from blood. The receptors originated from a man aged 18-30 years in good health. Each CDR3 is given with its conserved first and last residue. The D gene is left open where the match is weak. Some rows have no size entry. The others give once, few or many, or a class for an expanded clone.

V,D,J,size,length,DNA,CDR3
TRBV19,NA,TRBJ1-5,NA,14,TGTGCCAGTAGTATTTCTCACCTCAATCAGCCCCAGCATTTT,CASSISHLNQPQHF
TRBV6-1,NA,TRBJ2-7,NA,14,TGTGCCAGCAGTGAACAGAGGTTCTCCTACGAGCAGTACTTC,CASSEQRFSYEQYF
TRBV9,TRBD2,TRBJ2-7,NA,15,TGTGCCAGCAGCGTAGGGGGGACTAGCATCGACGAGCAGTACTTC,CASSVGGTSIDEQYF
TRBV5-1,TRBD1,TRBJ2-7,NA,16,TGCGCCAGCAGCTTGTCTCCGGGACAGGGGTCCTACGAGCAGTACTTC,CASSLSPGQGSYEQYF
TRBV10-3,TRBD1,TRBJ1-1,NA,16,TGTGCCATCAGCGCCGGACCGGGACAGATGAACACTGAAGCTTTCTTT,CAISAGPGQMNTEAFF
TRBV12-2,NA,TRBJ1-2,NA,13,TGTGCAAGTCGCTTACTCAGGATTTATGGCTACACCTTC,CASRLLRIYGYTF
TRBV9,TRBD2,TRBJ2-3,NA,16,TGTGCCAGCAGCATCACTAGCGGAACTAGCACAGATACGCAGTATTTT,CASSITSGTSTDTQYF
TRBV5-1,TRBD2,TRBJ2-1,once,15,TGCGCCAGCAGCCCGGGACTAGCGGGAGCTAATGAGCAGTTCTTC,CASSPGLAGANEQFF
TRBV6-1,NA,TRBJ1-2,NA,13,TGTGCCAGCAGCCCGGGGAGCAACTATGGCTACACCTTC,CASSPGSNYGYTF
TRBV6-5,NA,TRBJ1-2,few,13,TGTGCCAGCAGTTACGACCGCTATGTAGGCTACACCTTC,CASSYDRYVGYTF